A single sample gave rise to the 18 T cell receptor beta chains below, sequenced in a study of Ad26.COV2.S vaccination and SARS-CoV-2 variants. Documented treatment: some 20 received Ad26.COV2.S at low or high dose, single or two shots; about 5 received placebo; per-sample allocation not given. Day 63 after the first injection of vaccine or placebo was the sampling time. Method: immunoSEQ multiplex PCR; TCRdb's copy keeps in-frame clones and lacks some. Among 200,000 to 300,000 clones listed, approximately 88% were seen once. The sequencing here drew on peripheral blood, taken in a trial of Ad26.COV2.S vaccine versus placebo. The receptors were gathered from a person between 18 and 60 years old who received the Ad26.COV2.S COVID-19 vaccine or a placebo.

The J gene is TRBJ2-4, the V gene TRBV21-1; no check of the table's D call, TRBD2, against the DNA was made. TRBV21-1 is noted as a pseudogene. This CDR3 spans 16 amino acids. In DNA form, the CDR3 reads TGTGCCAGCAGCGGGGGGAGACAGAGGTCCAAAAACATTCAGTACTTC. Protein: CASSGGRQRSKNIQYF.

CDR3 nucleotides: TGTGCCAGCAGACCGGGGACTCCAAGGCGGGAGCTGTTTTTT. Protein sequence: CASRPGTPRRELFF. The V call is TRBV28, the J call TRBJ2-2, with D possibly matching TRBD2 (6 bases). Between the trimmed V and J ends, which lost 6 bases and 9 bases, there was a span of 17 bases. Germline CDR1 and CDR2: MDHEN and SYDVKM. The CDR3 totals 14 residues.

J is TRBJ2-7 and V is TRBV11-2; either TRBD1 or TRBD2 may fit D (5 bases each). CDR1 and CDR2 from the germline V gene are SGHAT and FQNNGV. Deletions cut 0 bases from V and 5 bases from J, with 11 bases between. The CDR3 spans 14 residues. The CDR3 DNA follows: TGTGCCAGCAGCTTAGATCCCGGGGCAGACGAGCAGTACTTC. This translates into CASSLDPGADEQYF.

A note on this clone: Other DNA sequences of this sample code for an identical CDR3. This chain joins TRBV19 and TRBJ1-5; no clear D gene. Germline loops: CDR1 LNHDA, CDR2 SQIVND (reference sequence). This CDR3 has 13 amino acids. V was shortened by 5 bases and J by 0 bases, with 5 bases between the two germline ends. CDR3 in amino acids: CASSPYSNQPQHF. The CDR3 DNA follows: TGTGCCAGTAGTCCGTATAGCAATCAGCCCCAGCATTTT. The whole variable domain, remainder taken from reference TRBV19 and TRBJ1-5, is DGGITQSPKYLFRKEGQNVTLSCEQNLNHDAMYWYRQDPGQGLRLIYYSQIVNDFQKGDIAEGYSVSREKKESFPLTVTSAQKNPTAFYLCASSPYSNQPQHFGDGTRLSIL.

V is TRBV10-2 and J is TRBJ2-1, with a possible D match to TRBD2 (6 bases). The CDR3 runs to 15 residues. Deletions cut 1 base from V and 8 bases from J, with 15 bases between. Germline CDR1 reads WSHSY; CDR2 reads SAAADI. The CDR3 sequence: CASSELASVSHEQFF. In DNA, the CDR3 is TGCGCCAGCAGTGAGTTGGCTAGCGTTAGCCATGAGCAGTTCTTC.

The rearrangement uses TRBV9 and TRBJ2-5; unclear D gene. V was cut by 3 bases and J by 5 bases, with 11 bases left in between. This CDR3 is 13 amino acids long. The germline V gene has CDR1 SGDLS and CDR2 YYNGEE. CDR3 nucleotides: TGTGCCAGCAGCGGGAACCTGGGGGAGACCCAGTACTTC. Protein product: CASSGNLGETQYF.

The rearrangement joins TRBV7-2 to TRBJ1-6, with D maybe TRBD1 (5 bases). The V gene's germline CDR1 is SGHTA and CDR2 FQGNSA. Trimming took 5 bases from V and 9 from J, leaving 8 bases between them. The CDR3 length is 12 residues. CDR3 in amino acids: CASSHGGSPLHF. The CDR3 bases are TGTGCCAGCAGCCATGGGGGTTCACCCCTCCACTTT.

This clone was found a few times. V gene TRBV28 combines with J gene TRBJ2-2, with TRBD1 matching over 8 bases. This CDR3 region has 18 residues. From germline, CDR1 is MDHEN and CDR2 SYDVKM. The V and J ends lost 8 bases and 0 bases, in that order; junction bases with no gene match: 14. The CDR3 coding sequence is TGTGCCAGCGGTGCAGGGGGCTCCAAATTCGCGAACACCGGGGAGCTGTTTTTT. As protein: CASGAGGSKFANTGELFF.

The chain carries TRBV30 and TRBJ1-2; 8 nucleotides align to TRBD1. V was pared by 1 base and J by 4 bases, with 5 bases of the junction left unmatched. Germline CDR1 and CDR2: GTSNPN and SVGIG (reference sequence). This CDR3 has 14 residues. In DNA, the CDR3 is TGTGCCTGGAGTGCTCAGGGGGCAGGCTATGGCTACACCTTC. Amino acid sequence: CAWSAQGAGYGYTF.

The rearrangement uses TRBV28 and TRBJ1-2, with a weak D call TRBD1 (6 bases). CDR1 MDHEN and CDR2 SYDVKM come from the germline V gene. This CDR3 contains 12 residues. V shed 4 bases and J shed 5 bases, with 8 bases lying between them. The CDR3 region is CASSYGQYGYTF. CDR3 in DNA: TGTGCCAGCAGTTACGGACAGTATGGCTACACCTTC.

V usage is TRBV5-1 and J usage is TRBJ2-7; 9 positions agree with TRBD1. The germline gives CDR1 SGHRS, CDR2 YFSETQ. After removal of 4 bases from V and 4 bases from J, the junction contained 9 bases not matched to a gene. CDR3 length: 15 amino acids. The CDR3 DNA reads TGCGCCAGCAGCCCCCGGACAGGGGCGCATTACGAGCAGTACTTC. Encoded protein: CASSPRTGAHYEQYF. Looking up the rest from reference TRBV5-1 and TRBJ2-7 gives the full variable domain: KAGVTQTPRYLIKTRGQQVTLSCSPISGHRSVSWYQQTPGQGLQFLFEYFSETQRNKGNFPGRFSGRQFSNSRSEMNVSTLELGDSALYLCASSPRTGAHYEQYFGPGTRLTVT.

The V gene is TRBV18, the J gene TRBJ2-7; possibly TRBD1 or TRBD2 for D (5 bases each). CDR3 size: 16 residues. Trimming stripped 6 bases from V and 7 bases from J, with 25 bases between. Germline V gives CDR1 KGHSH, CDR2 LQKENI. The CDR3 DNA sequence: TGTGCCAGCTCCCCATCGACGCGTGTCCTTGGGGGTGAGCAGTACTTC. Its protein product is CASSPSTRVLGGEQYF.

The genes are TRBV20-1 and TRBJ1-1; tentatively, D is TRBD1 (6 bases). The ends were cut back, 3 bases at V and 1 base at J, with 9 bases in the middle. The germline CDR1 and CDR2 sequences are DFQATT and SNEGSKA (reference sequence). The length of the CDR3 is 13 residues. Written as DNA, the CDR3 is TGCAGTGCTAGTGGGGGCTCGAACACTGAAGCTTTCTTT. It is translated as CSASGGSNTEAFF.

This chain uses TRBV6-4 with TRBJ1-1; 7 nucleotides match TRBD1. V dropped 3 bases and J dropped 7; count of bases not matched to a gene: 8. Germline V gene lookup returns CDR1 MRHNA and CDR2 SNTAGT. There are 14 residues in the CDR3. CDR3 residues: CASSERTGQGEAFF. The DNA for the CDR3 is TGTGCCAGCAGTGAACGGACAGGCCAAGGTGAAGCTTTCTTT.

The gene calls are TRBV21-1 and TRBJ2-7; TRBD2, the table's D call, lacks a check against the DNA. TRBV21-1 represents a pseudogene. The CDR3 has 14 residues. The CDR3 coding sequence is TGTGCCAGCAACCCGACTAGCGGGGACTACGAGCAGTACTTC. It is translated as CASNPTSGDYEQYF.

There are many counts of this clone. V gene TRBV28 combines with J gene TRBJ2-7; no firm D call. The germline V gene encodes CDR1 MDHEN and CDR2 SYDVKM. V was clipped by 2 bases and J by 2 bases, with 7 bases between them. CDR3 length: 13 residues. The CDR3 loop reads CASSLRLTYEQYF. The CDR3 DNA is TGTGCCAGCAGTTTACGGTTAACCTACGAGCAGTACTTC.

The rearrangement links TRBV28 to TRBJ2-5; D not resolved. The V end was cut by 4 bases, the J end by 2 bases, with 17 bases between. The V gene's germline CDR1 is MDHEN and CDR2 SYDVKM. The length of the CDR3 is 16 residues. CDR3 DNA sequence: TGTGCCAGCAGTTCTCGGTTGCCGGACGGACAAGAGACCCAGTACTTC. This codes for CASSSRLPDGQETQYF. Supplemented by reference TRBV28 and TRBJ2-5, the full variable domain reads DVKVTQSSRYLVKRTGEKVFLECVQDMDHENMFWYRQDPGLGLRLIYFSYDVKMKEKGDIPEGYSVSREKKERFSLILESASTNQTSMYLCASSSRLPDGQETQYFGPGTRLLVL.

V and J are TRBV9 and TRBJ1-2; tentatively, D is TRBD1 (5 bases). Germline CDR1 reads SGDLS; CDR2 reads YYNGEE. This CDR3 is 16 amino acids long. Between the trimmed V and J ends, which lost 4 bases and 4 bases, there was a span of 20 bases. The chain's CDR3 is CASSTSQGREFYGYTF. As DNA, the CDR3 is TGTGCCAGCAGCACCAGCCAGGGCAGAGAATTCTATGGCTACACCTTC.